This TCR beta chain was recorded in a study of Ad26.COV2.S vaccination and SARS-CoV-2 variants. Overall study: Intramuscular Ad26.COV2.S doses were given once or twice, 56 days apart.

Indicated treatment: 19 received Ad26.COV2.S at low or high dose, single or two shots; 5 received placebo; per-sample allocation not given. On day 63 after the first injection, vaccine and placebo recipients gave samples. Boston provided a donor who was an adult aged 18-55 years. With 0 bases clipped from V and 0 bases from J, the junction kept 6 bases outside the gene matches. The CDR3 loop spans 17 amino acids. Germline CDR1 is SGDLS and CDR2 is YYNGEE. A note on this clone: Its specificity is unknown.

Study-wide points: Similar non-spike TCR breadth was seen in vaccine and placebo recipients. Those who received the vaccine showed greater spike-specific TCR breadth than those given placebo.

The repertoire was sequenced with immunoSEQ multiplex PCR; TCRdb's copy has only in-frame clones and lacks some. The sample lists roughly 510,000 clones, 70% to 90% occurring once. The chain has TRBV9 and TRBJ2-4; 7 nucleotides line up with TRBD1. This receptor was identified in a person between 18 and 65 years old who received the Ad26.COV2.S COVID-19 vaccine or a placebo. Specimen: peripheral blood, collected in a trial of Ad26.COV2.S vaccine versus placebo. The CDR3 reads CASSVDIPGGAKNIQYF. The CDR3 bases are TGTGCCAGCAGCGTAGATATACCAGGGGGAGCCAAAAACATTCAGTACTTC.